Listed below are T cell receptor beta chains from one sample, sequenced in a study of sequential checkpoint blockade in melanoma. Generated by immunoSEQ multiplex PCR, the TCRdb table keeps only in-frame clones and is missing some. The table lists under 25,000 clones, just under 75% of them singletons. The sequencing here drew on CD8+ T cells sorted from blood (inferred from file names), taken from a patient given nivolumab and ipilimumab in sequence. All receptors derive from a human donor with melanoma. The CDR3 runs from the conserved cysteine through the conserved F or W. The order of the fields is V gene, clone size, D gene, J gene, CDR3 DNA, CDR3 protein. The D gene is left open where the match is weak. Clone size appears in some rows only: once, few, many, or a class for an expanded clone.

TRBV5-6	.	TRBD1	TRBJ1-6	TGTGCCAGCAGCTTGGCGGGACAGAATAATTCACCCCTCCACTTT	CASSLAGQNNSPLHF
TRBV4-3	once	.	TRBJ2-5	TGCGCCAGCAGCCAAAGGAGCGGTCAAGAGACCCAGTACTTC	CASSQRSGQETQYF
TRBV15	.	.	TRBJ1-2	TGTGCCACCAGCAGAGACGTTAACTATGGCTACACCTTC	CATSRDVNYGYTF
TRBV7-2	.	.	TRBJ2-7	TGCGCCAGCAGCCAAGATCCCCAGGGTTCCTACGAGCAGTACTTC	CASSQDPQGSYEQYF
TRBV7-9	.	.	TRBJ2-1	TGTGCCAGCACGGACTTCTACAATGAGCAGTTCTTC	CASTDFYNEQFF
TRBV30	.	.	TRBJ1-5	TGTGCCTGGAGTGTAGGACTGGGCAATCAGCCCCAGCATTTT	CAWSVGLGNQPQHF
TRBV5-6	few	.	TRBJ2-7	TGTGCCAGCAGCTCCCCGACCAGGGGCTTCTCCTACGAGCAGTACTTC	CASSSPTRGFSYEQYF
TRBV9	.	.	TRBJ1-1	TGTGCCAGCAGCCTGTATGAGAACCCCGCCGGAGCTTTCTTT	CASSLYENPAGAFF
TRBV7-2	.	TRBD2	TRBJ2-7	TGTGCCAGCAGCCCTGGACTAGCGGGAAAATCCTACGAGCAGTACTTC	CASSPGLAGKSYEQYF
TRBV19	.	TRBD1	TRBJ1-1	TGTGCCAGTAGGGGGAACCCGGGACAGGGATTTACTGAAGCTTTCTTT	CASRGNPGQGFTEAFF
TRBV9	.	.	TRBJ2-7	TGTGCCAGCAGCGTAGGGCGGGCAGGGAGGTCCTACGAGCAGTACTTC	CASSVGRAGRSYEQYF
TRBV19	.	.	TRBJ1-1	TGTGCCAGTAGTATACCTGGGGGCTACACTGAAGCTTTCTTT	CASSIPGGYTEAFF
TRBV11-2	.	TRBD2	TRBJ2-1	TGTGCCAGTATCGACGGGGGGTCAGGTGAGCAGTTCTTC	CASIDGGSGEQFF
TRBV5-6	.	.	TRBJ2-2	TGTGCCAGCAGCTTGGGTACAGGTAACACCGGGGAGCTGTTTTTT	CASSLGTGNTGELFF
TRBV4-1	.	.	TRBJ2-7	TGCGCCAGCAGCCAAGATTCCCTCGAGCAGTACTTC	CASSQDSLEQYF
TRBV10-2	.	TRBD2	TRBJ2-7	TGCGCCAGCAGTGAGGGGACTAGCGGGATCTACGAGCAGTACTTC	CASSEGTSGIYEQYF
TRBV19	medium-sized	.	TRBJ2-1	TGTGCCAGTAGTACAACGGCACCTACTCACTCGACTCATGAGCAGTTCTTC	CASSTTAPTHSTHEQFF
TRBV25-1	.	TRBD1	TRBJ1-4	TGTGCCAGCAGTGAACCCTCGACAGGGCTTGAAAAACTGTTTTTT	CASSEPSTGLEKLFF
TRBV19	.	.	TRBJ2-3	TGTGCCGGCCGGGACATCTACACAGATACGCAGTATTTT	CAGRDIYTDTQYF
TRBV6-1	.	.	TRBJ2-4	TGTGCCAGCAGTGAAGGTCTAGCAGATTCCAAAAACATTCAGTACTTC	CASSEGLADSKNIQYF
TRBV11-3	.	TRBD2	TRBJ2-1	TGTGCCAGCAGCGCCCGGACTAGCGGGTCCTACAATGAGCAGTTCTTC	CASSARTSGSYNEQFF
TRBV27	.	TRBD1	TRBJ1-1	TGTGCCAGCAGTTTATACCGACAGGGGGAAGCTTTCTTT	CASSLYRQGEAFF
TRBV5-6	.	TRBD2	TRBJ2-1	TGTGCCAGCAGCTTGGGACTAGCGGGTAACAATGAGCAGTTCTTC	CASSLGLAGNNEQFF
TRBV28	.	TRBD2	TRBJ2-7	TGTGCCAGCAGCTCCCAAGTAGCGGGAGCCCTCTCCTACGAGCAGTACTTC	CASSSQVAGALSYEQYF
TRBV9	.	.	TRBJ2-7	TGTGCCAGCAGCGTAGATGACATTTCCTACGAGCAGTACTTC	CASSVDDISYEQYF
TRBV6-1	.	.	TRBJ1-1	TGTGCCAGCACTTACAGTTGGGGGGGTGAAGCTTTCTTT	CASTYSWGGEAFF
TRBV6-6	.	TRBD2	TRBJ2-1	TGTGCCAGCAGTTACGAACTAGCGGGACTGAATGAGCAGTTCTTC	CASSYELAGLNEQFF
TRBV5-6	few	TRBD1	TRBJ2-5	TGTGCCAGCAGCTTGGGCGGACAGGTGGCACAAGAGACCCAGTACTTC	CASSLGGQVAQETQYF
TRBV4-1	.	.	TRBJ1-2	TGCGCCAGCAGCCCAGGGGCAGGGACCTATGGCTACACCTTC	CASSPGAGTYGYTF
TRBV19	.	TRBD2	TRBJ2-1	TGTGCCAGTAGTCATAGCGGGGGCCCCCACAATGAGCAGTTCTTC	CASSHSGGPHNEQFF
TRBV28	.	.	TRBJ1-1	TGTGCCAGCAGTGACCCAGGGTTCACGCTGGCAATGAACACTGAAGCTTTCTTT	CASSDPGFTLAMNTEAFF
TRBV7-3	.	TRBD1	TRBJ2-2	TGTGCCAGCAGCTTGCACCAGGGGGCCGGGGAGCTGTTTTTT	CASSLHQGAGELFF
TRBV29-1	.	.	TRBJ2-7	TGCAGCGTTGTCTCCGGGGCCTACGAGCAGTACTTC	CSVVSGAYEQYF
TRBV6-4	large	.	TRBJ2-6	TGTGCCAGCAGTCCGAACGGGGGCTCTGGGGCCAACGTCCTGACTTTC	CASSPNGGSGANVLTF
TRBV23-1	few	TRBD1	TRBJ1-5	TGCGCCAGCAGTCGACCGGACAGGGGGAGCTATCAGCCCCAGCATTTT	CASSRPDRGSYQPQHF
TRBV6-5	.	.	TRBJ1-2	TGTGCCAGCAGCACACAGACTAACTATGGCTACACCTTC	CASSTQTNYGYTF
TRBV6-6	.	TRBD2	TRBJ2-2	TGTGCCAGCAGTTACAGCGGGAGCACCGGGGAGCTGTTTTTT	CASSYSGSTGELFF
TRBV9	.	TRBD1	TRBJ1-1	TGTGCCAGCAGCGACGGGACAGTAACTGAAGCTTTCTTT	CASSDGTVTEAFF
TRBV19	.	.	TRBJ1-1	TGTGCCAGTAGTATAGACATAGTATCCACTGAAGCTTTCTTT	CASSIDIVSTEAFF
TRBV28	.	TRBD1	TRBJ1-2	TGTGCCAGCAGCTCCTGGGTTGGGACAGGCTATGGCTACACCTTC	CASSSWVGTGYGYTF
TRBV6-1	.	.	TRBJ1-2	TGTGCCAGCAGTGCGTCAGGGGAGTATACTAGGGACTATGGCTACACCTTC	CASSASGEYTRDYGYTF
TRBV28	.	.	TRBJ2-7	TGTGCCAGCAGTTTCAGTGGCTACGAGCAGTACTTC	CASSFSGYEQYF
TRBV27	.	.	TRBJ2-7	TGTGCCAGCAGTTTGAGGGACACGTCCTACGAGCAGTACTTC	CASSLRDTSYEQYF
TRBV7-2	.	TRBD1	TRBJ2-7	TGCGCCAGCAGCCCTACGACAGGGGGGGTTTACGAGCAGTACTTC	CASSPTTGGVYEQYF
TRBV28	.	TRBD1	TRBJ1-1	TGTGCCAGCAGTTTCTTGACAGGGTGGATGAACACTGAAGCTTTCTTT	CASSFLTGWMNTEAFF
TRBV9	.	TRBD1	TRBJ1-5	TGTGCCAGCAGCGCGACAGGGGGGGGCAATCAGCCCCAGCATTTT	CASSATGGGNQPQHF
TRBV7-3	.	TRBD2	TRBJ2-1	TGTGCCAGCAGCCCCGGGGGGGGCAATGAGCAGTTCTTC	CASSPGGGNEQFF
TRBV27	.	TRBD1	TRBJ2-5	TGTGCCAGCAGTTGGGGACAGGGGAGGGTGGCGACCCAGTACTTC	CASSWGQGRVATQYF
TRBV6-1	.	TRBD1	TRBJ1-1	TGTGCCAGCAGCCGGACAGGGTTGGGCACTGAAGCTTTCTTT	CASSRTGLGTEAFF
TRBV4-3	.	TRBD1	TRBJ1-3	TGCGCCAGCAGCCAAGGGACAGGGAACGGAAACACCATATATTTT	CASSQGTGNGNTIYF
TRBV28	.	TRBD1	TRBJ2-1	TGTGCCAGCAGGCCTTGGACAGGGGAGGACAATGAGCAGTTCTTC	CASRPWTGEDNEQFF
TRBV9	.	.	TRBJ1-2	TGTGCCAGCAGCGTAGGAACCTCCCCCGGGACACAAGGTAGCTATGGCTACACCTTC	CASSVGTSPGTQGSYGYTF
TRBV5-5	.	.	TRBJ2-7	TGTGCCAGCAGCTTGGCCGGGGGCTCCTACGAGCAGTACTTC	CASSLAGGSYEQYF